This entry lists 18 T cell receptor beta chains sequenced from one sample in a study of T cells in Graves' hyperthyroidism and ophthalmopathy. Amplified TCR beta CDR3 regions came from RNA transcripts. TCR CDR3 regions were first amplified by RT-PCR with HTBI primers. Each CDR3 protein gets one entry after TCRdb re-called the multiplex PCR reads with MiXCR. The sample has about 96,000 distinct CDR3 sequences, roughly 56% seen once; the top ten hold 25% to 30%. Sequencing was carried out using blood. These receptors originate from a middle-aged woman with Graves' hyperthyroidism.

This clonotype has more than one count but fewer than ten. The chain recombines TRBV5-4 with TRBJ2-7; TRBD2 aligns across 9 bases. In germline, CDR1 is SGHNT, CDR2 YYREEE (reference sequence). The J segment lost 2 bases and the V segment lost 2 bases, leaving 11 bases of the junction unmatched. CDR3 length: 17 residues. The CDR3 loop reads CASSLEIGLARPYEQYF. The DNA for the CDR3 is TGTGCCAGCAGCTTAGAGATTGGACTAGCGAGACCCTACGAGCAGTACTTC.

This chain uses TRBV10-3 with TRBJ2-5; D uncertain. Germline lookup yields CDR1 ENHRY and CDR2 SYGVKD. V was shortened by 10 bases and J by 5 bases, with 17 bases between the two germline ends. The length of the CDR3 is 13 residues. The CDR3 loop is CASSRTGRETQYF. CDR3 bases: TGTGCCAGCAGCCGGACCGGAAGGGAGACCCAGTACTTC.

Ten or more counts support this clonotype. The chain is built from TRBV29-1 and TRBJ2-2; tentative D call: TRBD2 (5 bases). Deletions cut 2 bases from V and 0 bases from J, with 7 bases between. The V gene's germline CDR1 is SQVTM and CDR2 ANQGSEA. The CDR3 covers 14 residues. The CDR3, as DNA: TGCAGCGTTGAACGGGGAACGAACACCGGGGAGCTGTTTTTT. Protein product: CSVERGTNTGELFF.

This chain's CDR3 is CASGGRDRGETQYF. In DNA, the CDR3 is TGTGCCAGCGGGGGTCGGGACAGGGGCGAGACCCAGTACTTC. The chain is built from TRBV2 and TRBJ2-5, with 10 bases matching TRBD1. The CDR3 is made up of 14 amino acids. The V segment lost 8 bases and the J segment 5 bases; nucleotides outside the gene matches: 8. Per the germline V gene, CDR1 is SNHLY and CDR2 is FYNNEI.

The V call is TRBV29-1, the J call TRBJ1-2, with 10 nucleotides matching TRBD1. The CDR3 extends over 12 amino acids. J lost 7 bases, V lost 7 bases, and 6 bases had no gene match. Germline CDR1 reads SQVTM; CDR2 reads ANQGSEA. CDR3 loop: CSAGTGDGGYTF. CDR3 bases: TGCAGCGCCGGGACAGGGGATGGTGGCTACACCTTC.

This clonotype was detected ten times or more. This chain joins TRBV15 and TRBJ1-5; a weak D match, TRBD1 (6 bases). Trimming stripped 1 base from V and 6 bases from J, with 10 bases between. Germline V CDR1 and CDR2: LNHNV, YYDKDF (reference sequence). The CDR3 covers 14 residues. The CDR3 nucleotides read TGTGCCACCAGCAGAGGAGGGGGGCGTCAGCCCCAGCATTTT. Its translation: CATSRGGGRQPQHF.

CDR3 protein: CASTLDSERTNEKLFF. The CDR3 DNA is TGTGCCAGCACCCTCGACAGTGAGCGGACGAATGAAAAACTGTTTTTT. V is TRBV2 and J is TRBJ1-4; D perhaps matches TRBD1 (5 bases). The germline gives CDR1 SNHLY, CDR2 FYNNEI. CDR3 length: 16 residues. V lost 7 bases, J lost 5 bases, and 20 bases lay in between.

In its sample, this clonotype was seen a few times. The chain combines TRBV27 with TRBJ2-7; possible D gene TRBD1, 6 bases. Germline CDR1 is MNHEY and CDR2 is SMNVEV (reference sequence). This CDR3 is 12 amino acids long. The V end lost 6 bases, the J end lost 13 bases, and 19 bases lay between the germline ends. The CDR3 sequence: CASSPGPGASYF. DNA of the CDR3: TGTGCCAGCAGCCCGGGTCCAGGGGCATCTTACTTC.

This clonotype was detected many times. This rearrangement joins TRBV6-5 to TRBJ1-5; possible D gene TRBD1, 5 bases. The germline V gene encodes CDR1 MNHEY and CDR2 SVGAGI. The CDR3 runs 13 residues. Deletions cut 5 bases from V and 6 bases from J, with 11 bases between. The CDR3 loop reads CASSDRVSQPQHF. The CDR3 nucleotides read TGTGCCAGCAGTGACAGAGTCTCTCAGCCCCAGCATTTT.

On this clonotype: The final CDR3 position lacks the conserved phenylalanine or tryptophan, pointing to a likely read error. The V call is TRBV15, the J call TRBJ2-2; 9 bases are a match to TRBD1. The CDR3 extends over 13 amino acids. Per the germline V gene, CDR1 is LNHNV and CDR2 is YYDKDF (reference sequence). The J segment lost 7 bases and the V segment lost 6 bases, leaving 3 bases of the junction unmatched. The CDR3 DNA sequence: TGTGCCACCAGAGGGGGACAGGGCGGGGAGCTGTTTTCT. The encoded protein is CATRGGQGGELFS.

The table lists this clonotype with many counts. The rearrangement links TRBV7-2 to TRBJ2-5, with 7 nucleotides matching TRBD2. V was clipped by 4 bases and J by 4 bases; unmatched bases: 15. This CDR3 is built from 17 residues. CDR1 and CDR2 from the germline V gene are SGHTA and FQGNSA. The CDR3, as DNA: TGTGCCAGCAGCTCAACACTGACTAGCCTCACGGGAGAGACCCAGTACTTC. Amino acid sequence: CASSSTLTSLTGETQYF.

This clonotype was found a few times. A much larger clone is a single base away; this may be a read error. This sequence joins TRBV9 and TRBJ2-3, with 7 bases lining up with TRBD2. The CDR3 contains 17 residues. V was clipped by 5 bases and J by 8 bases; unmatched bases: 20. In germline, CDR1 is SGDLS, CDR2 YYNGEE. The CDR3 sequence: CASSFTGLSGEAGTQYF. The DNA of the CDR3 is TGTGCCAGCAGTTTCACGGGACTATCGGGAGAGGCAGGTACGCAGTATTTT.

CDR3 residues: CASTRTGGLGKETQYF. In DNA, the CDR3 is TGTGCCAGCACCCGGACAGGGGGCCTTGGCAAGGAGACCCAGTACTTC. This chain connects TRBV2 to TRBJ2-5; 11 bases map to TRBD1. V shed 7 bases, J shed 5 bases, and the junction held 12 bases outside the gene matches. This CDR3 contains 16 residues. Looked up from germline, CDR1 is SNHLY and CDR2 is FYNNEI.

This clonotype was counted only a few times. The rearrangement links TRBV7-2 to TRBJ1-1; no definite D call. Germline V gene sequence: CDR1 SGHTA, CDR2 FQGNSA. Trimming removed 3 bases at V and 3 bases at J, with 20 bases between. The CDR3 loop spans 17 amino acids. The CDR3 DNA reads TGTGCCAGCAGCTTCATCGGGCAGCACTATGGCTACACTGAAGCTTTCTTT. This gives the protein CASSFIGQHYGYTEAFF.

The rearrangement uses TRBV4-1 and TRBJ1-4; a weak D match, TRBD1 (6 bases). Deletions cut 3 bases from V and 1 base from J, with 18 bases between. Germline V gene sequence: CDR1 MGHRA, CDR2 YSYEKL. The CDR3 is 18 residues long. The CDR3 protein is CASSQAQGRVRTNEKLFF. CDR3 DNA: TGCGCCAGCAGCCAGGCACAGGGAAGGGTCCGAACTAATGAAAAACTGTTTTTT.

This clonotype was observed a single time. J is TRBJ2-7 and V is TRBV7-9; D might be TRBD1 (6 bases). CDR1 SEHNR and CDR2 FQNEAQ come from the germline V gene (reference sequence). V was trimmed by 1 base and J by 5 bases, leaving 6 bases between them. The CDR3 totals 12 residues. The CDR3 loop reads CASSLGDNEQYF. The CDR3, as DNA: TGTGCCAGCAGCTTAGGGGACAACGAGCAGTACTTC.

On this clonotype itself: The germline gene is not matched at one end of the junction; a read error may be the cause. This chain links TRBV2 with TRBJ2-7; no reliable D call. The length of the CDR3 is 13 residues. CDR1 is SNHLY, CDR2 FYNNEI, per germline. CDR3 DNA: TGTGCCAGCTCACCACGGAACGTGGACGAGCAGTGCTTC. Amino acids: CASSPRNVDEQCF.

The chain recombines TRBV29-1 with TRBJ1-2, with 7 positions matching TRBD1. This CDR3 is built from 14 residues. Looked up from germline, CDR1 is SQVTM and CDR2 is ANQGSEA. V gave up 5 bases and J gave up 2 bases; unmatched junction bases: 8. DNA for the CDR3: TGCAGCGTTACCCCTTCACAGGGGAACTATGGCTACACCTTC. Protein product: CSVTPSQGNYGYTF.